This is a list of T cell receptor beta chains from one sample in a study of blood T cell repertoires in COVID-19. Here immunoSEQ multiplex PCR was the method, and the copy in TCRdb shows in-frame clones only, minus some. The data contain some 300,000 clones, around 90% of them singletons. The sample was peripheral blood. These receptors were taken from a man between 70 and 80 years old with acute or convalescent COVID-19. Each CDR3 is given with its conserved first and last residue. The D gene is left open where the match is weak. Part of the rows lack a size; the others show once, few, many or a class for expanded clones.

j_gene: TRBJ2-7; abundance: once; d_gene: TRBD2; v_gene: TRBV24-1; CDR3nt: TGTGCCACCAGTGATTCCCGGGCTAGCGGGAGTTACGAGCAGTACTTC; CDR3aa: CATSDSRASGSYEQYF
j_gene: TRBJ2-7; abundance: -; d_gene: -; v_gene: TRBV10-3; CDR3nt: TGTGCCATCAGTGAACTCGTGAACGAGCAGTACTTC; CDR3aa: CAISELVNEQYF
j_gene: TRBJ1-6; abundance: -; d_gene: -; v_gene: TRBV5-1; CDR3nt: TGCGCCAGCCGGCTCGAGGGGAGGAATTCACCCCTCCACTTT; CDR3aa: CASRLEGRNSPLHF
j_gene: TRBJ2-5; abundance: few; d_gene: TRBD2; v_gene: TRBV4-2; CDR3nt: TGTGCCAGCAGCCAAGCGTTTGCTAGCGGGGGGGGACAAGAGACCCAGTACTTC; CDR3aa: CASSQAFASGGGQETQYF
j_gene: TRBJ2-2; abundance: -; d_gene: TRBD1; v_gene: TRBV28; CDR3nt: TGTGCCAGCAGTCCCCCCCCCGGACAGGGTTCAACCGGGGAGCTGTTTTTT; CDR3aa: CASSPPPGQGSTGELFF
j_gene: TRBJ2-1; abundance: -; d_gene: -; v_gene: TRBV30; CDR3nt: TGTGCCTGGAGTAGTTTCACGGGTTACAATGAGCAGTTCTTC; CDR3aa: CAWSSFTGYNEQFF
j_gene: TRBJ1-4; abundance: once; d_gene: TRBD1; v_gene: TRBV19; CDR3nt: TGTGCCAGTAGAAGGGGGCCTGAAAAACTGTTTTTT; CDR3aa: CASRRGPEKLFF
j_gene: TRBJ2-3; abundance: -; d_gene: -; v_gene: TRBV3-1/TRBV3-2; CDR3nt: TGTGCCAGCAGCCCAGGTATGGGAGTTGCGCAGTATTTT; CDR3aa: CASSPGMGVAQYF
j_gene: TRBJ1-2; abundance: -; d_gene: TRBD1; v_gene: TRBV29-1; CDR3nt: TGCAGCGTCGGAAGGCGAGGGGGCCGGGAAGGCTACACCTTC; CDR3aa: CSVGRRGGREGYTF
j_gene: TRBJ2-1; abundance: -; d_gene: -; v_gene: TRBV5-4; CDR3nt: TGTGCCAGCAGCCCCACTAGTTATGAGCAGTTCTTC; CDR3aa: CASSPTSYEQFF
j_gene: TRBJ2-5; abundance: -; d_gene: TRBD2; v_gene: TRBV5-4; CDR3nt: TGTGCCAGCAGCTTGTCCCACCTAGCGGGGGGGCATCAAGAGACCCAGTACTTC; CDR3aa: CASSLSHLAGGHQETQYF
j_gene: TRBJ2-2; abundance: -; d_gene: TRBD2; v_gene: TRBV19; CDR3nt: TGTGCCATCTCGACTAGCGGGAGGGCCGGGACCGGGGAGCTGTTTTTT; CDR3aa: CAISTSGRAGTGELFF
j_gene: TRBJ1-2; abundance: -; d_gene: -; v_gene: TRBV14; CDR3nt: TGTGCCAGCAGCAGGCGCTACAGGGAAGGCTACACCTTC; CDR3aa: CASSRRYREGYTF
j_gene: TRBJ1-3; abundance: -; d_gene: -; v_gene: TRBV4-3; CDR3nt: TGCGCCAGCAGCCAAGTCCTGGGCGCAGGATCCGGAAACACCATATATTTT; CDR3aa: CASSQVLGAGSGNTIYF
j_gene: TRBJ2-7; abundance: -; d_gene: -; v_gene: TRBV6-6; CDR3nt: TGTGCCAGCAGTAACCCAGGGATCTCCTACGAGCAGTACTTC; CDR3aa: CASSNPGISYEQYF
j_gene: TRBJ2-2; abundance: -; d_gene: TRBD1; v_gene: TRBV6-2/TRBV6-3; CDR3nt: TGTGCCAGCAGTACGGACAGGGGTCTCCTCACCGGGGAGCTGTTTTTT; CDR3aa: CASSTDRGLLTGELFF
j_gene: TRBJ2-1; abundance: -; d_gene: TRBD1; v_gene: TRBV11-2; CDR3nt: TGTGCCAGCAGCTTAGGGGCCAGCAGGGGGAATGAGCAGTTCTTC; CDR3aa: CASSLGASRGNEQFF
j_gene: TRBJ1-1; abundance: -; d_gene: -; v_gene: TRBV4-3; CDR3nt: TGCGCCAGCAGCCCGGGGTGGGACACTGAAGCTTTCTTT; CDR3aa: CASSPGWDTEAFF
j_gene: TRBJ2-7; abundance: few; d_gene: TRBD1; v_gene: TRBV6-5; CDR3nt: TGTGCCAGCACATACCAGACAGGGGGTCTTTACGAGCAGTACTTC; CDR3aa: CASTYQTGGLYEQYF
j_gene: TRBJ1-2; abundance: -; d_gene: -; v_gene: TRBV4-2; CDR3nt: TGTGCCAGCAGCCAAGATGCGGGGCAAGGTGGCTACACCTTC; CDR3aa: CASSQDAGQGGYTF
j_gene: TRBJ2-5; abundance: -; d_gene: -; v_gene: TRBV23-1; CDR3nt: TGCGCCAGCAGTCCAAGTAGGAGATCTGGAGAGACCCAGTACTTC; CDR3aa: CASSPSRRSGETQYF
j_gene: TRBJ2-5; abundance: -; d_gene: TRBD2; v_gene: TRBV9; CDR3nt: TGTGCCAGCAGCGTAGGGGCTAGCGGGGGGTCGGAGACCCAGTACTTC; CDR3aa: CASSVGASGGSETQYF
j_gene: TRBJ2-2; abundance: -; d_gene: -; v_gene: TRBV7-2; CDR3nt: TGTGCCAGCAGCTTAGTTCGGAGGAGCACCGGGGAGCTGTTTTTT; CDR3aa: CASSLVRRSTGELFF
j_gene: TRBJ2-1; abundance: -; d_gene: TRBD2; v_gene: TRBV5-6; CDR3nt: TGTGCCAGCAGCTTGGTGGCTAGCGGAGCCCGGGAGCAGTTCTTC; CDR3aa: CASSLVASGAREQFF
j_gene: TRBJ1-2; abundance: once; d_gene: TRBD1; v_gene: TRBV5-1; CDR3nt: TGCGCCAGCAGCGGCGCCGGGACAGGGGCCCTCTATGGCTACACCTTC; CDR3aa: CASSGAGTGALYGYTF
j_gene: TRBJ2-2; abundance: once; d_gene: TRBD1; v_gene: TRBV15; CDR3nt: TGTGCCACCAGCAGACGGACAGGGATCGCCGGGGAGCTGTTTTTT; CDR3aa: CATSRRTGIAGELFF
j_gene: TRBJ2-3; abundance: once; d_gene: TRBD2; v_gene: TRBV3-1/TRBV3-2; CDR3nt: TGTGCCAGCAGTCCCCGAGCGGGGAGCACAGATACGCAGTATTTT; CDR3aa: CASSPRAGSTDTQYF
j_gene: TRBJ1-2; abundance: -; d_gene: -; v_gene: TRBV4-3; CDR3nt: TGCGCCAGCAGCCAAGATGAGGGTTTTGGGGGCTACACCTTC; CDR3aa: CASSQDEGFGGYTF
j_gene: TRBJ2-4; abundance: -; d_gene: TRBD2; v_gene: TRBV4-2; CDR3nt: TGTGCCAGCAGCAAAGGGGGAGCGGGGGGGCCGAGCATTCAGTACTTC; CDR3aa: CASSKGGAGGPSIQYF
j_gene: TRBJ2-4; abundance: -; d_gene: TRBD2; v_gene: TRBV7-9; CDR3nt: TGTGCCAGCAGCCGCACGGAGGGAGGGAACATTCAGTACTTC; CDR3aa: CASSRTEGGNIQYF
j_gene: TRBJ1-1; abundance: -; d_gene: TRBD1; v_gene: TRBV19; CDR3nt: TGTGCCAGTACCTCGGACAGGGGGGTTGAAGCTTTCTTT; CDR3aa: CASTSDRGVEAFF
j_gene: TRBJ2-5; abundance: -; d_gene: -; v_gene: TRBV6-5; CDR3nt: TGTGCCAGCTCGGGCACTAGAGAGACCCAGTACTTC; CDR3aa: CASSGTRETQYF
j_gene: TRBJ1-4; abundance: -; d_gene: -; v_gene: TRBV7-8; CDR3nt: TGTGCCAGCAGCTTAGTCCCCGGGGGAGAAAAACTGTTTTTT; CDR3aa: CASSLVPGGEKLFF
j_gene: TRBJ2-7; abundance: -; d_gene: -; v_gene: TRBV12-2; CDR3nt: TGTGCAAGTCGCTCACGAATCAGGACTAGCGGAGATAGTACGACCTACGAGCAGTACTTC; CDR3aa: CASRSRIRTSGDSTTYEQYF
j_gene: TRBJ2-3; abundance: -; d_gene: -; v_gene: TRBV9; CDR3nt: TGTGCCAGCAGCGTAGCCGGCGGGGTCACAGATACGCAGTATTTT; CDR3aa: CASSVAGGVTDTQYF
j_gene: TRBJ2-1; abundance: medium-sized; d_gene: TRBD1; v_gene: TRBV19; CDR3nt: TGTGCCAGTAGTATAGGGGGGACAGGGGGCTACAATGAGCAGTTCTTC; CDR3aa: CASSIGGTGGYNEQFF
j_gene: TRBJ1-5; abundance: few; d_gene: -; v_gene: TRBV9; CDR3nt: TGTGCCAGCAGCGTAGCCGGAGGGGACAATCAGCCCCAGCATTTT; CDR3aa: CASSVAGGDNQPQHF
j_gene: TRBJ2-1; abundance: -; d_gene: TRBD2; v_gene: TRBV24-1; CDR3nt: TGTGCCACCAGTGACTCGGGACTAGCCGATTACAATGAGCAGTTCTTC; CDR3aa: CATSDSGLADYNEQFF
j_gene: TRBJ1-2; abundance: -; d_gene: TRBD1; v_gene: TRBV28; CDR3nt: TGTGCCAGCACCCCCCATACAGGGGGCGACTATGGCTACACCTTC; CDR3aa: CASTPHTGGDYGYTF
j_gene: TRBJ2-2; abundance: -; d_gene: -; v_gene: TRBV28; CDR3nt: TGTGCCACCAACCGGGTTCCGAACACCGGGGAGCTGTTTTTT; CDR3aa: CATNRVPNTGELFF